A single sample gave rise to the 32 T cell receptor beta chains below, sequenced in a study of neoadjuvant nivolumab and ipilimumab in lung cancer. TCRdb's copy holds only in-frame clones and misses some; the assay was immunoSEQ multiplex PCR. This sample has approximately 7,000 clones, with roughly 83% found just once. Source: tumor tissue, taken after neoadjuvant nivolumab, alone or with ipilimumab, at or shortly before surgery. The receptors come from an adult with non-small cell lung cancer.

The chain links TRBV28 to TRBJ1-3, with D maybe TRBD1 (5 bases). Trimming cost V 6 bases and J 0 bases, with 18 bases left between them. The CDR3 has 17 residues. Germline values: CDR1 MDHEN, CDR2 SYDVKM. CDR3 DNA sequence: TGTGCCAGCAGCTCCTGGAAAAAGGGGTCCTCTGGAAACACCATATATTTT. It encodes CASSSWKKGSSGNTIYF.

J is TRBJ1-1 and V is TRBV18; D is unresolved. The CDR3 is 14 residues long. Trimming removed 1 base from V and 0 bases from J, with 6 bases in between. Germline V lookup: CDR1 KGHSH, CDR2 LQKENI. The CDR3: CASSPRKLNTEAFF. The DNA of the CDR3 is TGTGCCAGCTCACCACGGAAATTGAACACTGAAGCTTTCTTT.

This clone was seen a single time. The chain recombines TRBV6-1 with TRBJ1-2; 10 bases align to TRBD1. CDR1 is MNHNS and CDR2 is SASEGT in the germline V gene. The CDR3 spans 14 residues. The V segment lost 6 bases and the J segment 8 bases; nucleotides outside the gene matches: 9. CDR3 in DNA: TGTGCCAGCAGCAATAGGGACAGGGGAGGAGGCTACACCTTC. It translates to CASSNRDRGGGYTF.

V is TRBV29-1 and J is TRBJ2-3, with D tentatively TRBD2 (5 bases). The germline gives CDR1 SQVTM, CDR2 ANQGSEA. Trimming pared 7 bases from V and 1 base from J, leaving 12 bases between. CDR3 length: 13 residues. The DNA for the CDR3 is TGCAGCGCCAGTCGGGGTGGCACAGATACGCAGTATTTT. Amino acid sequence: CSASRGGTDTQYF.

Here the CDR3 DNA reads TGTGCCAGCAGCCACAACGGGGGGGACTACGAGCAGTACTTC. Translation: CASSHNGGDYEQYF. The chain carries TRBV5-4 and TRBJ2-7; 8 positions match TRBD2. Per germline, CDR1 SGHNT and CDR2 YYREEE (reference sequence). The CDR3 is made up of 14 amino acids. Losses at the gene ends were 4 bases for V and 3 bases for J; bases not matched to a gene: 6. Variable domain in full (rest from reference TRBV5-4 and TRBJ2-7): ETGVTQSPTHLIKTRGQQVTLRCSSQSGHNTVSWYQQALGQGPQFIFQYYREEENGRGNFPPRFSGLQFPNYSSELNVNALELDDSALYLCASSHNGGDYEQYFGPGTRLTVT.

V usage is TRBV5-1 and J usage is TRBJ1-1, with TRBD1 matching 9 bases. Per germline, CDR1 SGHRS and CDR2 YFSETQ. The CDR3 runs to 16 residues. V gave up 0 bases and J gave up 2 bases; unmatched junction bases: 5. The CDR3 protein is CASSLGEQGANTEAFF. The DNA of the CDR3 is TGCGCCAGCAGCTTGGGGGAACAGGGGGCCAACACTGAAGCTTTCTTT. The complete variable domain, with remaining parts taken from reference TRBV5-1 and TRBJ1-1, reads KAGVTQTPRYLIKTRGQQVTLSCSPISGHRSVSWYQQTPGQGLQFLFEYFSETQRNKGNFPGRFSGRQFSNSRSEMNVSTLELGDSALYLCASSLGEQGANTEAFFGQGTRLTVV.

The chain links TRBV27 to TRBJ2-5; TRBD2 agrees at 9 bases. The CDR3 spans 14 residues. Germline trimming cut 5 bases from V and 3 bases from J; bases unmatched to any gene: 4. Germline loops: CDR1 MNHEY, CDR2 SMNVEV (reference sequence). CDR3 bases: TGTGCCAGCAGTCCAGCGGGGGGAGAAGAGACCCAGTACTTC. Translated: CASSPAGGEETQYF.

The CDR3 DNA reads TGTGCCAGCAGCGTAGATTGGGTGAACTACGAGCAGTACTTC. Its protein product is CASSVDWVNYEQYF. The J gene is TRBJ2-7, the V gene TRBV9; no clear D gene. There are 14 residues in the CDR3. V shed 0 bases and J shed 3 bases, with 10 bases lying between them. Per germline, CDR1 SGDLS and CDR2 YYNGEE.

This clone was seen a handful of times. The V call is TRBV10-3, the J call TRBJ1-2; D call uncertain. The CDR3 consists of 13 residues. Trimming removed 3 bases at V and 8 bases at J, with 13 bases between. Germline loops: CDR1 ENHRY, CDR2 SYGVKD. This CDR3 is CAISDRPLSGYTF. For the CDR3, the DNA is TGTGCCATCAGTGACAGGCCCTTGAGCGGCTACACCTTC.

In nucleotides, the CDR3 is TGTGCCAGCAGTCCAGGGGGACCCTTTGGGGGCTACACCTTC. Encoded protein: CASSPGGPFGGYTF. The genes are TRBV6-1 and TRBJ1-2, with 7 bases fitting TRBD1. This CDR3 has 14 residues. The germline V gene has CDR1 MNHNS and CDR2 SASEGT. With 5 bases clipped from V and 8 bases from J, the junction kept 11 bases outside the gene matches.

The chain has TRBV2 and TRBJ1-1; 7 nucleotides match TRBD1. The CDR3 spans 15 residues. Germline V CDR1 and CDR2: SNHLY, FYNNEI. V shed 1 base, J shed 1 base, and the junction held 3 bases outside the gene matches. DNA of the CDR3: TGTGCCAGCAGTGAAGTCCGGACAGGGAACACTGAAGCTTTCTTT. Translating gives CASSEVRTGNTEAFF.

This chain connects TRBV4-1 to TRBJ1-1; TRBD1 is a possible D gene (6 bases). Trimming left V 0 bases short and J 4 bases short, with 12 bases between. The CDR3 consists of 15 residues. CDR1 and CDR2 from the germline V gene are MGHRA and YSYEKL. CDR3 sequence: CASSQDWRGSTEAFF. In DNA, the CDR3 is TGCGCCAGCAGCCAAGATTGGAGGGGGAGCACTGAAGCTTTCTTT.

The chain couples TRBV27 to TRBJ1-2; D unclear. The CDR3 has 12 residues. Germline values: CDR1 MNHEY, CDR2 SMNVEV (reference sequence). The ends were cut back, 5 bases at V and 8 bases at J, with 12 bases in the middle. The CDR3 sequence: CASSAPAGGYTF. As DNA, the CDR3 is TGTGCCAGCAGTGCCCCGGCGGGGGGCTACACCTTC.

There are a few counts of this clone. The chain employs TRBV9 and TRBJ2-2; 8 nucleotides align to TRBD1. The CDR3 contains 16 residues. CDR1 is SGDLS and CDR2 is YYNGEE in the germline V gene. V trimming: 1 base; J trimming: 2 bases; junction bases outside the gene matches: 4. For the CDR3, the DNA is TGTGCCAGCAGCGTAAGGACAGGGTCAAACACCGGGGAGCTGTTTTTT. Translated, it gives CASSVRTGSNTGELFF.

The chain employs TRBV6-1 and TRBJ1-3; D uncertain. Per germline, CDR1 MNHNS and CDR2 SASEGT. The V gene lost 4 bases and the J gene lost 1 base, with 11 bases spanning the gap. CDR3 length equals 15 residues. CDR3 coding DNA: TGTGCCAGCAGTGGAGGGCGGTCATCTGGAAACACCATATATTTT. It codes for CASSGGRSSGNTIYF.

This chain uses TRBV18 with TRBJ2-7, with D possibly matching TRBD2 (5 bases). The CDR3 is 16 amino acids. V dropped 2 bases and J dropped 0 bases, with 14 bases sitting between them. The germline V gene has CDR1 KGHSH and CDR2 LQKENI. CDR3 DNA sequence: TGTGCCAGCTCACCATCAGCTGGACTTTTCTCCTACGAGCAGTACTTC. This codes for CASSPSAGLFSYEQYF.

The genes are TRBV27 and TRBJ2-7; D tentatively reads TRBD1 or TRBD2 (5 bases each). Per germline, CDR1 MNHEY and CDR2 SMNVEV (reference sequence). The CDR3 totals 12 residues. The V gene lost 6 bases and the J gene lost 4 bases, with 10 bases spanning the gap. DNA of the CDR3: TGTGCCAGCAGCTTAGAGGGGTACGAGCAGTACTTC. It translates to CASSLEGYEQYF.

The chain recombines TRBV5-1 with TRBJ2-7; 7 nucleotides align to TRBD1. The CDR3 totals 14 residues. The ends lost 1 base at V and 0 bases at J; junction bases unmatched: 1. Germline V gene lookup returns CDR1 SGHRS and CDR2 YFSETQ. The CDR3 loop is CASSLRDSSYEQYF. The DNA for the CDR3 is TGCGCCAGCAGCTTGAGGGACAGCTCCTACGAGCAGTACTTC.

V usage is TRBV15 and J usage is TRBJ1-3, with D tentatively TRBD1 (6 bases). V lost 1 base to trimming and J lost 0 bases, with 13 bases between them. CDR1 LNHNV and CDR2 YYDKDF come from the germline V gene (reference sequence). The CDR3 is made up of 17 amino acids. The CDR3 here is CATSRGTTGFSGNTIYF. CDR3 nucleotides: TGTGCCACCAGCAGAGGGACCACAGGGTTCTCTGGAAACACCATATATTTT. The whole variable domain, remainder taken from reference TRBV15 and TRBJ1-3, is DAMVIQNPRYQVTQFGKPVTLSCSQTLNHNVMYWYQQKSSQAPKLLFHYYDKDFNNEADTPDNFQSRRPNTSFCFLDIRSPGLGDTAMYLCATSRGTTGFSGNTIYFGEGSWLTVV.

The rearrangement uses TRBV11-2 and TRBJ1-2, with TRBD1 as a possible D gene (6 bases). The CDR3 loop spans 15 amino acids. The germline V gene encodes CDR1 SGHAT and CDR2 FQNNGV. Trimming left V 5 bases short and J 4 bases short, with 17 bases between. Here the CDR3 DNA reads TGTGCCAGCAGCCCCTCCGGACAGTTCCTCTATGGCTACACCTTC. This sequence encodes CASSPSGQFLYGYTF.

The rearrangement links TRBV4-1 to TRBJ2-5; TRBD2 aligns across 8 bases. Unmatched junction bases numbered 7, after V lost 5 bases and J lost 5 bases. Per the germline V gene, CDR1 is MGHRA and CDR2 is YSYEKL. The CDR3 is made up of 14 amino acids. CDR3 sequence: CASSSSGGPETQYF. In DNA, the CDR3 is TGCGCCAGCAGCTCCTCGGGGGGGCCCGAGACCCAGTACTTC.

This chain joins TRBV9 and TRBJ1-6; TRBD1 might be the D (6 bases). Trimming pared 3 bases from V and 7 bases from J, leaving 8 bases between. Per the germline V gene, CDR1 is SGDLS and CDR2 is YYNGEE. There are 13 residues in the CDR3. CDR3 nucleotides: TGTGCCAGCAGCGCGAGGGGGAATTCACCCCTCCACTTT. Its protein is CASSARGNSPLHF.

This clone showed up just a few times. The CDR3 reads CSVAGQGLDEQYF. The CDR3 nucleotides read TGCAGCGTTGCGGGACAGGGGTTGGACGAGCAGTACTTC. The V call is TRBV29-1, the J call TRBJ2-7, with 10 bases lining up with TRBD1. Germline V gives CDR1 SQVTM, CDR2 ANQGSEA. The ends lost 4 bases at V and 5 bases at J; junction bases unmatched: 5. There are 13 residues in the CDR3.

V gene TRBV5-1 combines with J gene TRBJ2-5; D unclear. Trimming cost V 4 bases and J 5 bases, with 9 bases left between them. The V gene's germline CDR1 is SGHRS and CDR2 YFSETQ. The CDR3 has 12 residues. CDR3 protein: CASSHQRETQYF. The CDR3 nucleotides are TGCGCCAGCAGCCATCAAAGGGAGACCCAGTACTTC.

The genes are TRBV7-9 and TRBJ2-7, with 8 nucleotides matching TRBD1. V shed 5 bases, J shed 1 base, and the junction held 4 bases outside the gene matches. CDR3 length: 14 residues. The V gene's germline CDR1 is SEHNR and CDR2 FQNEAQ (reference sequence). CDR3 amino acids: CASSGQGASYEQYF. CDR3 DNA sequence: TGTGCCAGCAGCGGGCAGGGGGCTTCCTACGAGCAGTACTTC.

The chain couples TRBV6-5 to TRBJ2-2; D is uncertain. The V and J ends lost 11 bases and 0 bases respectively, with 10 bases between them. This CDR3 region has 13 residues. The germline gives CDR1 MNHEY, CDR2 SVGAGI. The CDR3 region is CALRDTNTGELFF. CDR3 sequence (DNA): TGTGCCCTCCGAGACACGAACACCGGGGAGCTGTTTTTT.

The chain recombines TRBV11-2 with TRBJ2-3; D may match TRBD1 or TRBD2 (6 bases each). Germline V gene sequence: CDR1 SGHAT, CDR2 FQNNGV. Trimming cost V 4 bases and J 6 bases, with 11 bases left between them. There are 13 residues in the CDR3. The CDR3 region has the DNA TGTGCCAGCAGCTCCTTAGGGGGGGATACGCAGTATTTT. Its protein product is CASSSLGGDTQYF.

This clone has more than one count but fewer than ten. This chain joins TRBV5-1 and TRBJ1-5; unclear D gene. The ends were cut back, 4 bases at V and 1 base at J, with 12 bases in the middle. This CDR3 is built from 15 residues. Per germline, CDR1 SGHRS and CDR2 YFSETQ. The CDR3 here is CASSQQGESNQPQHF. CDR3 DNA: TGCGCCAGCAGCCAACAAGGAGAAAGCAATCAGCCCCAGCATTTT.

The genes are TRBV2 and TRBJ1-3; D remains ambiguous. The CDR3 is made up of 15 amino acids. V was shortened by 3 bases and J by 6 bases, with 15 bases between the two germline ends. In germline, CDR1 is SNHLY, CDR2 FYNNEI. The CDR3 nucleotides are TGTGCCAGCAGTGACGGCAGAATCGCTCCAAACACCATATATTTT. It is translated as CASSDGRIAPNTIYF. The entire variable domain, with the rest obtained from reference TRBV2 and TRBJ1-3, is as follows: EPEVTQTPSHQVTQMGQEVILRCVPISNHLYFYWYRQILGQKVEFLVSFYNNEISEKSEIFDDQFSVERPDGSNFTLKIRSTKLEDSAMYFCASSDGRIAPNTIYFGEGSWLTVV.

The V and J genes are TRBV7-9 and TRBJ1-4; D is possibly TRBD1 (6 bases). V was clipped by 5 bases and J by 8 bases, with 18 bases between them. The germline CDR1 and CDR2 sequences are SEHNR and FQNEAQ (reference sequence). This CDR3 has 15 amino acids. CDR3 sequence reads: CASSTKAGEREKLFF. In DNA, the CDR3 is TGTGCCAGCAGCACGAAGGCAGGGGAGAGGGAAAAACTGTTTTTT. The full variable domain, completed using reference TRBV7-9 and TRBJ1-4, is DTGVSQNPRHKITKRGQNVTFRCDPISEHNRLYWYRQTLGQGPEFLTYFQNEAQLEKSRLLSDRFSAERPKGSFSTLEIQRTEQGDSAMYLCASSTKAGEREKLFFGSGTQLSVL.

This clone came up a few times. V usage is TRBV4-2 and J usage is TRBJ2-7, with TRBD2 identical over 10 bases. V gave up 3 bases and J gave up 5 bases; unmatched junction bases: 13. CDR1 is LGHNA and CDR2 is YNFKEQ in the germline V gene. There are 17 residues in the CDR3. This CDR3 is CASSHGGLATFEDEQYF. The CDR3, as DNA: TGTGCCAGCAGCCACGGGGGACTAGCGACTTTCGAGGACGAGCAGTACTTC.

The CDR3 bases are TGTGCCAGCAGCTTCCGGGACACAACCACCGGGGAGCTGTTTTTT. Translating gives CASSFRDTTTGELFF. The V gene is TRBV5-4, the J gene TRBJ2-2; perhaps TRBD1 as D (6 bases). The CDR3 is 15 residues long. CDR1 SGHNT and CDR2 YYREEE come from the germline V gene (reference sequence). The V end was cut by 2 bases, the J end by 4 bases, with 12 bases between.